The subject of this entry is one T cell receptor beta chain. The antigen is not known. V was shortened by 4 bases and J by 4 bases, with 13 bases between the two germline ends. Germline V lookup: CDR1 SQVTM, CDR2 ANQGSEA. CDR3 length equals 14 residues. This specimen comes from a study of T-cell reconstitution after alpha-beta-depleted transplantation in children. General study points: Two months or so post-transplant, alpha-beta T cells reportedly derived from several hundred expanded graft clones. There were some patients whose high TCRbeta diversity at day 60 came from surviving recipient T cells and thymic progenitors.

Unique molecular identifiers were built into the TCRbeta library. MiXCR, run by TCRdb on the PCR reads, gives a single entry per CDR3 protein. The sample records 700,000 to 950,000 distinct CDR3 sequences, approximately 15% being singletons. This material consisted of PBMCs, mostly from graft donor cells, taken 360 days after TCRalphabeta/CD19-depleted stem cell transplant. The clonotype comes from a male patient aged 10 to 17 who had a stem cell transplant for acute lymphoblastic leukemia, so the T cells may come from the graft donor. The V call is TRBV29-1, the J call TRBJ2-2; D possibly corresponds to TRBD1 (6 bases). The CDR3 protein is CSVVSDRFTGELFF. The DNA of the CDR3 is TGCAGCGTTGTGTCGGACAGATTCACCGGGGAGCTGTTTTTT.